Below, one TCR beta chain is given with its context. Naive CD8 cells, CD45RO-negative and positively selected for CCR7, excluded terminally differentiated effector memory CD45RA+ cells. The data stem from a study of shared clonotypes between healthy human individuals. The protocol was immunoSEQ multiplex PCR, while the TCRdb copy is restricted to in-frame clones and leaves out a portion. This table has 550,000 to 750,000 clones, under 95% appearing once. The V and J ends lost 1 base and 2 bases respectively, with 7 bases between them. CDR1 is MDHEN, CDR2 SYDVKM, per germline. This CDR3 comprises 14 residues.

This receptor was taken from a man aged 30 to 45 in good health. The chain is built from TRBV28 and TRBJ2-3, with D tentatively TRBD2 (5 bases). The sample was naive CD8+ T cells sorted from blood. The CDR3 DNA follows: TGTGCCAGCAGTTTATCCGGGATCACAGATACGCAGTATTTT. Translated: CASSLSGITDTQYF. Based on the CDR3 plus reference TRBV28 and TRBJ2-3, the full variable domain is DVKVTQSSRYLVKRTGEKVFLECVQDMDHENMFWYRQDPGLGLRLIYFSYDVKMKEKGDIPEGYSVSREKKERFSLILESASTNQTSMYLCASSLSGITDTQYFGPGTRLTVL.